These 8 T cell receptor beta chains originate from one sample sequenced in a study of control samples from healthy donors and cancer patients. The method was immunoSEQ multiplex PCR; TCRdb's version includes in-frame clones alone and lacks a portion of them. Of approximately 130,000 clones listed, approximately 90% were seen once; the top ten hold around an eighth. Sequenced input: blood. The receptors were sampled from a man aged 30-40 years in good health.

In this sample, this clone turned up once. Here the CDR3 DNA reads TGCGCCAGCAGCTTCGGACAGGGGGAAGATGAGCAGTTCTTC. Protein: CASSFGQGEDEQFF. The V gene is TRBV5-1, the J gene TRBJ2-1; 10 positions agree with TRBD1. J gave up 8 bases and V 2 bases, and 4 bases lay outside the gene matches. Germline V gene data show CDR1 as SGHRS and CDR2 as YFSETQ. CDR3 size: 14 residues. The variable domain in full, with the rest retrieved from reference TRBV5-1 and TRBJ2-1, is KAGVTQTPRYLIKTRGQQVTLSCSPISGHRSVSWYQQTPGQGLQFLFEYFSETQRNKGNFPGRFSGRQFSNSRSEMNVSTLELGDSALYLCASSFGQGEDEQFFGPGTRLTVL.

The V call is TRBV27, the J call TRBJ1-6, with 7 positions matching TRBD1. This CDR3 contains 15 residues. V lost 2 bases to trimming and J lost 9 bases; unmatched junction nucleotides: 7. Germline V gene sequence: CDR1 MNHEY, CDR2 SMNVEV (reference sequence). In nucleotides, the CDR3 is TGTGCCAGCAGTTTAGACAGGGTTACGAGTTCACCCCTCCACTTT. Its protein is CASSLDRVTSSPLHF.

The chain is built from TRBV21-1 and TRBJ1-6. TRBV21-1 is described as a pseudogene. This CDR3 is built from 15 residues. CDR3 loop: CASSKALGEGSPLHF. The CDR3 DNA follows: TGTGCCAGCAGCAAAGCGCTCGGGGAAGGGTCACCCCTCCACTTT.

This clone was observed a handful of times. The CDR3: CASSPDAGRPPGGYTF. The CDR3 bases are TGTGCCAGCAGCCCAGATGCTGGCAGGCCGCCGGGTGGCTACACCTTC. The rearrangement joins TRBV9 to TRBJ1-2, with unresolved D. CDR1 and CDR2 from the germline V gene are SGDLS and YYNGEE. This CDR3 contains 16 residues. The V end was cut by 4 bases, the J end by 7 bases, with 23 bases between.

CDR3 amino acids: CSASLDLNYNEQFF. CDR3 DNA sequence: TGCAGTGCTAGTTTGGACCTGAACTACAATGAGCAGTTCTTC. The chain employs TRBV20-1 and TRBJ2-1; D ambiguous. V was shortened by 3 bases and J by 3 bases, with 12 bases between the two germline ends. CDR1 and CDR2 from the germline V gene are DFQATT and SNEGSKA (reference sequence). CDR3 length: 14 residues.

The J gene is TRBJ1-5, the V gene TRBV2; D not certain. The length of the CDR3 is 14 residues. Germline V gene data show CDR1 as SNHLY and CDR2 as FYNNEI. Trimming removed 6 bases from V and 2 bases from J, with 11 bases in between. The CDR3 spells CASSQSEGNQPQHF. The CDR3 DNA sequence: TGTGCCAGCAGCCAGTCCGAGGGCAATCAGCCCCAGCATTTT.

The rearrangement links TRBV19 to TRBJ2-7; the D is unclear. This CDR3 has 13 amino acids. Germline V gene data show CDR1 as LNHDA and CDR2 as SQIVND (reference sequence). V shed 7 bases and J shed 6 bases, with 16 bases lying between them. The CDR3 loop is CASNPKAGCEQYF. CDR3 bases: TGTGCCAGTAACCCTAAGGCAGGCTGCGAGCAGTACTTC.

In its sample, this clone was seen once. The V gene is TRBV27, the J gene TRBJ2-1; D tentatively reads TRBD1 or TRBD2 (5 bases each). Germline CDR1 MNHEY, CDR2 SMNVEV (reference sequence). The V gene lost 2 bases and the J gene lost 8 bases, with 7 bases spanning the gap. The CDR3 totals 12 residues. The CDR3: CASSLGGDEQFF. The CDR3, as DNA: TGTGCCAGCAGTTTAGGGGGAGATGAGCAGTTCTTC.